These 5 T cell receptor beta chains came from one sample sequenced in a study of metastatic and nonmetastatic thyroid tumors. TCRdb ran MiXCR on the PCR reads. The table lists tens of thousands of clones, more than 20% of them singletons. Thyroid surgery took place with no prior treatment in any patient. Sequencing was performed on blood. Every receptor here comes from a female donor with papillary thyroid cancer or a benign thyroid nodule (not recorded which). Some clones in this sample may be carry-over from other donors' samples.

This clone was counted at least ten times. This chain joins TRBV11-3 and TRBJ2-5, with D hard to call. V was cut by 3 bases and J by 5 bases, with 4 bases left in between. This CDR3 spans 11 amino acids. In germline, CDR1 is SGHNT, CDR2 YENEEA. CDR3 coding DNA: TGTGCCAGCAGCTTTCGGGAGACCCAGTACTTC. The encoded protein is CASSFRETQYF. The full variable domain, rest sourced from reference TRBV11-3 and TRBJ2-5, is EAGVVQSPRYKIIEKKQPVAFWCNPISGHNTLYWYLQNLGQGPELLIRYENEEAVDDSQLPKDRFSAERLKGVDSTLKIQPAELGDSAVYLCASSFRETQYFGPGTRLLVL.

This clone was observed many times. This may stem from a read error, because a much larger clone lies one nucleotide away. The chain links TRBV10-2 to TRBJ2-7; D gene ambiguous. Germline-derived CDR1 and CDR2 are WSHSY and SAAADI. CDR3 size: 16 residues. V lost 2 bases and J lost 1, with 15 bases in between. CDR3 residues: CASSEVAYRNSYEQYF. Written as DNA, the CDR3 is TGCGCCAGCAGTGAGGTAGCTTACCGAAATTCCTACGAGCAGTACTTC.

This clone was counted at least ten times. The rearrangement uses TRBV30 and TRBJ2-3; either TRBD1 or TRBD2 may supply D (6 bases each). Germline CDR1 and CDR2: GTSNPN and SVGIG (reference sequence). The CDR3 loop spans 16 amino acids. V was pared by 2 bases and J by 2 bases, with 17 bases between. The CDR3 sequence: CAWSPPGGGPTDTQYF. CDR3 sequence (DNA): TGTGCCTGGAGTCCTCCAGGTGGGGGGCCCACAGATACGCAGTATTTT.

Ten or more counts support this clone. This sequence joins TRBV5-4 and TRBJ2-2; TRBD2 agrees at 9 bases. V lost 0 bases to trimming and J lost 1 base; unmatched junction nucleotides: 4. Germline loops: CDR1 SGHNT, CDR2 YYREEE (reference sequence). The CDR3 loop spans 17 amino acids. CDR3 region: CASSLASGTQNTGELFF. CDR3 in DNA: TGTGCCAGCAGCTTGGCTAGCGGGACCCAGAACACCGGGGAGCTGTTTTTT.

This clone was counted many times. This chain connects TRBV30 to TRBJ1-5, with a tentative D call TRBD1 (6 bases). V lost 2 bases, J lost 11 bases, and 16 bases lay in between. Germline values: CDR1 GTSNPN, CDR2 SVGIG (reference sequence). The CDR3 has 13 amino acids. The CDR3 here is CAWSFNREGAQHF. Here the CDR3 DNA reads TGTGCCTGGAGTTTTAACAGGGAAGGGGCCCAGCATTTT. The full variable domain, with the rest looked up from reference TRBV30 and TRBJ1-5, is SQTIHQWPATLVQPVGSPLSLECTVEGTSNPNLYWYRQAAGRGLQLLFYSVGIGQISSEVPQNLSASRPQDRQFILSSKKLLLSDSGFYLCAWSFNREGAQHFGDGTRLSIL.